The clone carrying this TCR beta chain was counted a few times. The data derive from a study of blood T cell repertoires in COVID-19. TCRdb's table, derived via immunoSEQ multiplex PCR, lists solely in-frame clones and lacks some. This table has about 5,000 clones, roughly 70% appearing once. There are 15 residues in the CDR3. Germline-derived CDR1 and CDR2 are SGHDT and YYEEEE. The V end was cut by 0 bases, the J end by 0 bases, with 10 bases between. The rearrangement joins TRBV5-6 to TRBJ2-7; D is unresolved. This receptor was identified in a human donor in a cohort sampled during active COVID-19. The sequencing input was peripheral blood. The chain's CDR3 is CASSLEILSSYEQYF. The CDR3 DNA is TGTGCCAGCAGCTTGGAAATCCTCAGCTCCTACGAGCAGTACTTC.